The 27 T cell receptor beta chains below come from one sample, sequenced in a study of CD8 T cells in Susac syndrome. With random hexamers, reverse transcription was performed on about 0.45 to 1 ug of RNA. TCRdb re-called the immunoSEQ multiplex PCR reads with MiXCR, one entry per CDR3 protein. The sample has 130,000 to 150,000 distinct CDR3 sequences, roughly 95% seen once. Sample: CD4+ T cells from PBMCs. Source of these receptors: a human donor in good health.

V and J are TRBV18 and TRBJ1-1; D is unresolved. V lost 2 bases and J lost 6, with 7 bases in between. The CDR3 length is 12 residues. CDR1 KGHSH and CDR2 LQKENI come from the germline V gene. CDR3 sequence reads: CASSPKASEAFF. The CDR3 bases are TGTGCCAGCTCACCAAAAGCTTCTGAAGCTTTCTTT.

The chain is built from TRBV20-1 and TRBJ1-3; D ambiguous. The germline gives CDR1 DFQATT, CDR2 SNEGSKA (reference sequence). The CDR3 has 12 amino acids. Between the trimmed V and J ends, which lost 1 base and 4 bases, there was a span of 5 bases. The CDR3 loop reads CSARAWGNTIYF. CDR3 sequence (DNA): TGCAGTGCTAGAGCGTGGGGAAACACCATATATTTT.

The genes are TRBV6-1 and TRBJ1-2, with a possible D match to TRBD1 (5 bases). Germline V gives CDR1 MNHNS, CDR2 SASEGT. Trimming took off 3 bases at V and 0 bases at J, with 11 bases between the two ends. The CDR3 totals 15 residues. CDR3 DNA sequence: TGTGCCAGCAGTGACCCCGGGGCAACTAACTATGGCTACACCTTC. Translating gives CASSDPGATNYGYTF.

V is TRBV9 and J is TRBJ2-7, with TRBD2 matching 9 bases. In germline, CDR1 is SGDLS, CDR2 YYNGEE. Trimming cost V 0 bases and J 4 bases; bases outside gene matches: 5. The CDR3 is 15 residues long. Here the CDR3 reads CASSVGAGGPYEQYF. CDR3 DNA sequence: TGTGCCAGCAGCGTAGGGGCGGGAGGGCCTTACGAGCAGTACTTC.

This chain links TRBV19 with TRBJ2-1; 8 nucleotides align to TRBD2. The CDR3 sequence is 14 residues long. CDR1 is LNHDA and CDR2 is SQIVND in the germline V gene (reference sequence). With V trimmed by 4 bases and J by 9 bases, 8 bases remained unmatched. Here the CDR3 reads CASSKAGGLGEQFF. In DNA, the CDR3 is TGTGCCAGTAGTAAGGCGGGAGGACTAGGTGAGCAGTTCTTC.

This chain connects TRBV4-2 to TRBJ1-1; 7 bases align to TRBD1. CDR3 size: 13 residues. With 3 bases clipped from V and 10 bases from J, the junction kept 8 bases outside the gene matches. CDR1 is LGHNA, CDR2 YNFKEQ, per germline. The CDR3 spells CASSQGQFGVAFF. Here the CDR3 DNA reads TGTGCCAGCAGCCAGGGACAGTTTGGGGTAGCTTTCTTT.

Note on this clonotype: Germline and junction disagree at one end, which may indicate a read error. The gene calls are TRBV6-6 and TRBJ1-1; no firm D call. Germline CDR1 MNHNY, CDR2 SVGAGI (reference sequence). The CDR3 contains 12 residues. The CDR3 DNA reads TGTGCCAGCAAAGACACCTACACTGAAGTTTTCTTT. Amino acids: CASKDTYTEVFF.

The CDR3 DNA reads as TGTGCCAGCAGCCTAATGCAACAGGGGGGGCAGTATTTT. Its protein is CASSLMQQGGQYF. The rearrangement links TRBV11-2 to TRBJ2-3; TRBD1 aligns across 8 bases. Trimming cost V 5 bases and J 11 bases; bases outside gene matches: 9. Germline V CDR1 and CDR2: SGHAT, FQNNGV. The CDR3 is 13 amino acids.

This clonotype occurred once. The genes are TRBV7-3 and TRBJ2-1; 11 nucleotides line up with TRBD2. V trimming: 4 bases; J trimming: 4 bases; junction bases outside the gene matches: 3. The CDR3 is 15 residues long. CDR1 is SGHTA and CDR2 is FQGTGA in the germline V gene. The CDR3 DNA sequence: TGTGCCAGCAGCTCACTAGCGGGAGTATACAATGAGCAGTTCTTC. It specifies CASSSLAGVYNEQFF.

The gene calls are TRBV2 and TRBJ1-2, with D possibly matching TRBD1 (5 bases). Trimming removed 6 bases from V and 1 base from J, with 12 bases in between. Germline V CDR1 and CDR2: SNHLY, FYNNEI. The CDR3 runs to 14 residues. CDR3 sequence (DNA): TGTGCCAGCAGCGAAATGGGGGGTAACTATGGCTACACCTTC. It codes for CASSEMGGNYGYTF.

This rearrangement joins TRBV7-9 to TRBJ2-6, with TRBD1 matching 10 bases. The CDR3 loop spans 19 amino acids. Trimming took 5 bases from V and 2 from J; bases not matched to a gene: 12. CDR1 and CDR2 (germline): SEHNR, FQNEAQ (reference sequence). The CDR3 region has the DNA TGTGCCAGCAGCCCCCCGGTGAGGACAGGGGGGGCTGGGGCCAACGTCCTGACTTTC. Amino acid sequence: CASSPPVRTGGAGANVLTF. The variable domain in full, completed from reference TRBV7-9 and TRBJ2-6, reads DTGVSQNPRHKITKRGQNVTFRCDPISEHNRLYWYRQTLGQGPEFLTYFQNEAQLEKSRLLSDRFSAERPKGSFSTLEIQRTEQGDSAMYLCASSPPVRTGGAGANVLTFGAGSRLTVL.

The V and J genes are TRBV20-1 and TRBJ2-7; tentative D call: TRBD2 (5 bases). CDR1 is DFQATT and CDR2 is SNEGSKA in the germline V gene (reference sequence). This CDR3 contains 15 residues. V lost 7 bases, J lost 6 bases, and 25 bases lay in between. The CDR3 nucleotides read TGCAGTGACTCGAAAGGATGCCTGGACTTGGGCGAGCAGTACTTC. This sequence encodes CSDSKGCLDLGEQYF.

The chain recombines TRBV30 with TRBJ1-5, with TRBD1 matching over 8 bases. Looked up from germline, CDR1 is GTSNPN and CDR2 is SVGIG (reference sequence). J lost 4 bases, V lost 0 bases, and 14 bases had no gene match. There are 18 residues in the CDR3. CDR3 loop: CAWSVSPLWTGPNQPQHF. The DNA for the CDR3 is TGTGCCTGGAGTGTATCCCCCTTATGGACAGGGCCTAATCAGCCCCAGCATTTT.

The rearrangement uses TRBV2 and TRBJ1-4; perhaps TRBD1 as D (5 bases). The length of the CDR3 is 11 residues. V lost 5 bases, J lost 16 bases, and 14 bases lay in between. Germline V lookup: CDR1 SNHLY, CDR2 FYNNEI. For the CDR3, the DNA is TGTGCCAGCAGTCGGACACCCCTCCAGTTTTTT. The encoded protein is CASSRTPLQFF.

The chain employs TRBV5-1 and TRBJ2-5; D gene uncertain. The CDR3 is 13 residues long. Trimming took off 0 bases at V and 6 bases at J, with 9 bases between the two ends. Germline loops: CDR1 SGHRS, CDR2 YFSETQ. The CDR3 nucleotides read TGCGCCAGCAGCTTGGAGACGTCAAAGACCCAGTACTTC. It yields the protein CASSLETSKTQYF.

In this sample, this clonotype turned up once. This chain connects TRBV2 to TRBJ2-7; 14 positions match TRBD2. There are 16 residues in the CDR3. Trimming took 6 bases from V and 6 from J; bases not matched to a gene: 10. In germline, CDR1 is SNHLY, CDR2 FYNNEI. The CDR3 spells CASRGAGLAGGREQYF. The CDR3 nucleotides read TGTGCCAGCAGGGGGGCCGGACTAGCGGGAGGTCGCGAGCAGTACTTC.

V usage is TRBV5-1 and J usage is TRBJ2-2, with D possibly TRBD2 on 6 matching bases. V lost 7 bases, J lost 7 bases, and 8 bases lay in between. Germline CDR1 and CDR2: SGHRS and YFSETQ. CDR3 length: 11 amino acids. CDR3 loop: CASQEGGELFF. The CDR3 DNA reads TGCGCCAGCCAGGAGGGCGGGGAGCTGTTTTTT.

V is TRBV6-5 and J is TRBJ1-2; D gene ambiguous. The CDR3 consists of 14 residues. Germline lookup yields CDR1 MNHEY and CDR2 SVGAGI. The V gene lost 0 bases and the J gene lost 7 bases, with 12 bases spanning the gap. The CDR3 DNA sequence: TGTGCCAGCAGTTACTCGACGGGTCTAGGTGGCTACACCTTC. This gives the protein CASSYSTGLGGYTF.

This sequence joins TRBV7-2 and TRBJ2-1; 12 bases match TRBD2. In germline, CDR1 is SGHTA, CDR2 FQGNSA. The V segment lost 5 bases and the J segment 9 bases; nucleotides outside the gene matches: 5. The CDR3 runs 14 residues. The CDR3 DNA follows: TGTGCCAGCAGCCGACTAGCGGGAGTTACTGAGCAGTTCTTC. It specifies CASSRLAGVTEQFF. Full variable domain (rest looked up from reference TRBV7-2 and TRBJ2-1): GAGVSQSPSNKVTEKGKDVELRCDPISGHTALYWYRQSLGQGLEFLIYFQGNSAPDKSGLPSDRFSAERTGGSVSTLTIQRTQQEDSAVYLCASSRLAGVTEQFFGPGTRLTVL.

CDR3 amino acids: CAISELAGAPQETQYF. In DNA form, the CDR3 reads TGTGCCATCAGTGAACTGGCGGGAGCCCCTCAAGAGACCCAGTACTTC. V and J are TRBV10-3 and TRBJ2-5, with TRBD2 matching 7 bases. The CDR3 has 16 amino acids. The V gene end was trimmed by 3 bases and the J gene end by 2 bases; junction bases not matched to a gene: 9. Germline V CDR1 and CDR2: ENHRY, SYGVKD.

The chain uses TRBV7-9 and TRBJ2-5; 13 nucleotides align to TRBD2. CDR3 length equals 14 residues. Germline V gene sequence: CDR1 SEHNR, CDR2 FQNEAQ (reference sequence). V lost 5 bases to trimming and J lost 7 bases; unmatched junction nucleotides: 4. The CDR3: CASSLGLAGVTQYF. The CDR3 nucleotides read TGTGCCAGCAGCCTAGGACTAGCGGGAGTGACCCAGTACTTC.

J is TRBJ1-2 and V is TRBV5-4, with a weak D call TRBD1 (5 bases). CDR1 is SGHNT, CDR2 YYREEE, per germline (reference sequence). The CDR3 contains 14 residues. Trimming removed 2 bases at V and 8 bases at J, with 16 bases between. CDR3 sequence (DNA): TGTGCCAGCAGCTTACCGGGACTACAAGGGGGCTACACCTTC. This encodes CASSLPGLQGGYTF. The full variable domain, with the rest looked up from reference TRBV5-4 and TRBJ1-2, is ETGVTQSPTHLIKTRGQQVTLRCSSQSGHNTVSWYQQALGQGPQFIFQYYREEENGRGNFPPRFSGLQFPNYSSELNVNALELDDSALYLCASSLPGLQGGYTFGSGTRLTVV.

This clonotype has a handful of counts. The V gene is TRBV19, the J gene TRBJ1-2; TRBD1 might be the D (5 bases). Germline CDR1 reads LNHDA; CDR2 reads SQIVND (reference sequence). CDR3 length: 12 amino acids. V lost 7 bases, J lost 8 bases, and 14 bases lay in between. The CDR3 DNA is TGTGCCAGTACCTCGGCAGGGTACGGCTACACCTTC. This codes for CASTSAGYGYTF.

The genes are TRBV9 and TRBJ1-4; no definite D call. V dropped 0 bases and J dropped 0 bases, with 3 bases sitting between them. CDR1 is SGDLS and CDR2 is YYNGEE in the germline V gene. The CDR3 length is 14 residues. The CDR3 protein is CASSVEATNEKLFF. For the CDR3, the DNA is TGTGCCAGCAGCGTAGAAGCAACTAATGAAAAACTGTTTTTT.

This chain links TRBV5-4 with TRBJ1-6; unclear D gene. V shed 0 bases and J shed 9 bases, with 10 bases lying between them. This CDR3 comprises 14 residues. Germline CDR1 and CDR2: SGHNT and YYREEE (reference sequence). The chain's CDR3 is CASSLGRRISPLHF. As DNA, the CDR3 is TGTGCCAGCAGCTTGGGCAGACGTATTTCACCCCTCCACTTT.

This sequence joins TRBV12-3 or TRBV12-4 and TRBJ1-2; the match to TRBD1 covers 7 bases. The CDR3 has 13 amino acids. After removal of 6 bases from V and 6 bases from J, the junction contained 7 bases not matched to a gene. In DNA, the CDR3 is TGTGCCAGCAGGAGGGACAGTTGGAATGGCTACACCTTC. Translated: CASRRDSWNGYTF.

The chain uses TRBV20-1 and TRBJ2-7; 10 positions agree with TRBD1. Germline V CDR1 and CDR2: DFQATT, SNEGSKA (reference sequence). The CDR3 is 14 amino acids. With 6 bases clipped from V and 2 bases from J, the junction kept 7 bases outside the gene matches. The CDR3 loop reads CSAAGQGSPYEQYF. In nucleotides, the CDR3 is TGCAGTGCGGCGGGACAGGGGTCGCCCTACGAGCAGTACTTC.